The 3 T cell receptor beta chains reported below all come from one sample, sequenced in a study of blood T cells in healthy people across ages. Primers used in a second PCR of about 7 to 12 cycles were a sample-barcoded 5' primer and a J-beta primer mix. MiXCR, applied by TCRdb to the 5' RACE reads, yields one record per CDR3 protein. The sample lists some 1.4 million distinct CDR3 sequences, approximately 38% occurring once. The sequencing sample was made of blood. The receptors derive from a woman in her late teens or twenties in good health.

The gene calls are TRBV6-1 and TRBJ2-5; 7 nucleotides align to TRBD1. Germline lookup yields CDR1 MNHNS and CDR2 SASEGT. V lost 1 base to trimming and J lost 11 bases; unmatched junction nucleotides: 22. The CDR3 length is 18 residues. CDR3 region: CASSEGQGYSHKSDEQYF. The DNA of the CDR3 is TGTGCCAGCAGTGAAGGACAGGGCTATTCCCACAAGAGCGATGAGCAGTACTTC.

The chain employs TRBV27 and TRBJ1-6; D is uncertain. V was shortened by 5 bases and J by 3 bases, with 11 bases between the two germline ends. CDR1 and CDR2 from the germline V gene are MNHEY and SMNVEV (reference sequence). The CDR3 is 15 residues long. CDR3 loop: CASSPSEIYNSPLHF. In DNA, the CDR3 is TGTGCCAGCAGTCCAAGCGAAATCTATAATTCACCCCTCCACTTT.

The genes are TRBV19 and TRBJ1-6, with D unresolved. The CDR3 loop spans 12 amino acids. V lost 5 bases to trimming and J lost 17 bases, with 16 bases between them. The germline gives CDR1 LNHDA, CDR2 SQIVND (reference sequence). The CDR3 DNA follows: TGTGCCAGTAGTTTAACAAGAGGACTCGTCCACTTT. As protein: CASSLTRGLVHF.